This T cell receptor beta chain was captured in a study of regulatory T cells in long-lasting Graves disease. The V gene's germline CDR1 is MDHEN and CDR2 SYDVKM. Trimming took off 5 bases at V and 0 bases at J, with 8 bases between the two ends. The CDR3 has 15 residues. Arm-PCR of CDR3 regions and iRepertoire HTBI primers were the basis on which TCR beta libraries were built. From the multiplex PCR reads, TCRdb called clonotypes with MiXCR, one entry per CDR3 protein. The sample has 360,000 or so distinct CDR3 sequences; around 16% are singletons. This clonotype was recorded many times. Stated time point: newly diagnosed GD, antithyroid drugs for less than 3 months. RNA isolated from PBMCs was used to make the TCR library. This sample also belongs to another study, concerning T cells in Graves' hyperthyroidism and ophthalmopathy.

Sequencing was performed on peripheral blood mononuclear cells (PBMCs), taken at new diagnosis, from a patient treated with antithyroid drugs. The chain links TRBV28 to TRBJ2-6; D remains unclear. This receptor was identified in a young woman with Graves disease. In DNA form, the CDR3 reads TGTGCCAGCAGTCCCCGGACCTCTGGGGCCAACGTCCTGACTTTC. Protein sequence: CASSPRTSGANVLTF.